These T cell receptor beta chains were read from a single sample in a study of human T cells and chemical hapten exposure. TCRdb re-called the RACE reads through MiXCR, storing one row per CDR3 protein. The sample has roughly 380,000 distinct CDR3 sequences, around 5.5% seen once. Here the sequenced sample was whole blood, taken in connection with sensitization to the hapten diphenylcyclopropenone (DPC). The receptors shown here come from a woman aged 45-65 years with alopecia areata. Some clones in this sample may be carry-over from other donors' samples. CDR3s include the opening cysteine and the closing phenylalanine or tryptophan. Fields, in order: CDR3 protein, CDR3 DNA, clone size, D gene, CDR3 length, J gene, V gene. A D gene is named only where the DNA matches it firmly. Size tells how often a clone was seen (once, few, many) or the class of an expanded clone, and some rows leave it out.

CASSRGGASGHSYNEQFF | TGTGCCAGCAGCCGCGGGGGGGCTAGCGGCCACTCCTACAATGAGCAGTTCTTC | many | TRBD2 | 18 | TRBJ2-1 | TRBV7-7
CASSRTRREQFF | TGTGCCAGCAGTCGTACTAGACGGGAGCAGTTCTTC | many | - | 12 | TRBJ2-1 | TRBV12-3/TRBV12-4
CASSVGGSGIKDTQYF | TGTGCCAGCAGCGTAGGTGGTTCGGGGATCAAGGATACGCAGTATTTT | many | - | 16 | TRBJ2-3 | TRBV9
CASSLRPSYEQYF | TGTGCCAGCAGCCTACGACCGTCCTACGAGCAGTACTTC | many | - | 13 | TRBJ2-7 | TRBV11-2
CAAPVRDEGTTNEKLFF | TGTGCCGCCCCGGTGAGGGATGAGGGCACAACTAATGAAAAACTGTTTTTT | few | - | 17 | TRBJ1-4 | TRBV27
CASSLGLAGLAKNIQYF | TGTGCCAGCAGCTTGGGATTAGCGGGATTAGCCAAAAACATTCAGTACTTC | many | TRBD2 | 17 | TRBJ2-4 | TRBV11-2
CSASSGLNTEAFF | TGCAGCGCGTCGTCTGGCTTGAACACTGAAGCTTTCTTT | many | - | 13 | TRBJ1-1 | TRBV29-1
CAISVGDNPTNEQYF | TGTGCCATCAGTGTGGGCGACAATCCTACGAACGAGCAGTACTTC | many | - | 15 | TRBJ2-7 | TRBV10-3
CASSPSPKSDTQYF | TGTGCCAGCAGCCCGAGCCCCAAGTCGGATACGCAGTATTTT | many | - | 14 | TRBJ2-3 | TRBV7-6
CASLSLRRDYYGYTF | TGTGCCAGTTTATCCCTAAGACGGGATTACTATGGCTACACCTTC | many | - | 15 | TRBJ1-2 | TRBV6-5
CASSLRDTQYF | TGTGCCAGCAGCTTAAGAGATACGCAGTATTTT | many | - | 11 | TRBJ2-3 | TRBV12-3/TRBV12-4
CASSLGWGDEKLFF | TGTGCCAGCAGTTTAGGATGGGGCGATGAAAAACTGTTTTTT | - | - | 14 | TRBJ1-4 | TRBV28
CASSHGLAGDGQYF | TGTGCCAGCAGCCACGGACTAGCGGGGGATGGGCAGTACTTC | - | TRBD2 | 14 | TRBJ2-7 | TRBV3-1
CAIGGDYNYGYTF | TGTGCCATCGGGGGGGATTATAACTATGGCTACACCTTC | many | - | 13 | TRBJ1-2 | TRBV10-3